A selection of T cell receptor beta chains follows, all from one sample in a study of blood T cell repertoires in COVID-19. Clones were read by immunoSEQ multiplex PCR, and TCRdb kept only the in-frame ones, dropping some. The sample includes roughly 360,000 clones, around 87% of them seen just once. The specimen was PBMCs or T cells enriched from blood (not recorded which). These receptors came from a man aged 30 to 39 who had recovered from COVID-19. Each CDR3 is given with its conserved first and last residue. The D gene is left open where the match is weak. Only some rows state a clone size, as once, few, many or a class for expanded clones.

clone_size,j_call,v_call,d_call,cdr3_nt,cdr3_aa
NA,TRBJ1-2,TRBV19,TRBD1,TGTGCCAGTAGTCTAGGGGGCGACTATGGCTACACCTTC,CASSLGGDYGYTF
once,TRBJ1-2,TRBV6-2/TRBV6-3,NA,TGTGCCAGCAGTCCCGCCTTGGGTAGACAGGAGATCGGTGGCTACACCTTC,CASSPALGRQEIGGYTF
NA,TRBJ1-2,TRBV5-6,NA,TGTGCCAGCAGCTCCAGTTCTTATGGCTACACCTTC,CASSSSSYGYTF
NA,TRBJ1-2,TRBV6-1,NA,TGTGCCAGCAGTGAAGGGGGCAGCCCCGTCCCTTATGGCTACACCTTC,CASSEGGSPVPYGYTF
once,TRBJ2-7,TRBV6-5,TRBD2,TGTGCCAGCAGAAATACAGCGGGGGGCTCATACGAGCAGTACTTC,CASRNTAGGSYEQYF
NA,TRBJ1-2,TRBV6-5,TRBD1,TGTGCCAGCATCGGACAGGGAAACTATGGCTACACCTTC,CASIGQGNYGYTF
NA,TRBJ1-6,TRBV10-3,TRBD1,TGTGCCATCAGTCCGGGACAGGGATATTCACCCCTCCACTTT,CAISPGQGYSPLHF
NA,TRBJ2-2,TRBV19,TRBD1,TGTGCCAGTACGCGACAGGGAGTGACGACCGGGGAGCTGTTTTTT,CASTRQGVTTGELFF
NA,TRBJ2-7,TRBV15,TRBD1,TGTGCCACCAGCACAGGGGGACAGGGGGGTTACGAGCAGTACTTC,CATSTGGQGGYEQYF
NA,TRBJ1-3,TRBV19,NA,TGTGCCAGCAAAGACAGTCTACGCGGAAACACCATATATTTT,CASKDSLRGNTIYF
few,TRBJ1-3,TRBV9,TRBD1,TGTGCCAGCAGTGAACAGGGGACTGGAAACACCATATATTTT,CASSEQGTGNTIYF
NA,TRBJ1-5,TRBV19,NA,TGTGCCAGTAGTATTGGGGACATAGTTCAGCCCCAGCATTTT,CASSIGDIVQPQHF
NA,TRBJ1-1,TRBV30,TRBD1,TGTGCCTGGAGTCACAGGGGTTTGGCTGAAGCTTTCTTT,CAWSHRGLAEAFF
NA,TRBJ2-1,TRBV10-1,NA,TGCGCCAGCAGTGAATACATGTCGTCAGTAAAAAACAATGAGCAGTTCTTC,CASSEYMSSVKNNEQFF
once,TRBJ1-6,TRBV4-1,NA,TGCGCCAGCAGCCAATTGACAGGAGCAAATTCACCCCTCCACTTT,CASSQLTGANSPLHF
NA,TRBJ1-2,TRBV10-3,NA,TGTGCCATCAGTGAGTCATCCTTCAGACAGCCGACTAACTATGGCTACACCTTC,CAISESSFRQPTNYGYTF
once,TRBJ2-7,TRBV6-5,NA,TGTGCCAGCAGGACCAGTCTACTATCCTACGAGCAGTACTTC,CASRTSLLSYEQYF
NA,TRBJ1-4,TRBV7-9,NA,TGTGCCAGCACGCAGGGAGGGGATGAAAAACTGTTTTTT,CASTQGGDEKLFF
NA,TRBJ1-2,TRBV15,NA,TGTGCCACCAGCAGAGAGCGCGGTGACTATGGCTACACCTTC,CATSRERGDYGYTF
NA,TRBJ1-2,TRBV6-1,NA,TGTGCCAGCACCGCCAGGGCAAAAGATGGCTATGGCTACACCTTC,CASTARAKDGYGYTF
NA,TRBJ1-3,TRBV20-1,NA,TGCAGTGCTACGGGGTTAAACACCATATATTTT,CSATGLNTIYF
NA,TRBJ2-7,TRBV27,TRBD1,TGTGCCCGACAGGGGCGTCTAGGGCACGAGCAGTACTTC,CARQGRLGHEQYF
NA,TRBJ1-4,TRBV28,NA,TGTGCCAGCGGGGTACAGGGTGGCGAAAAACTGTTTTTT,CASGVQGGEKLFF
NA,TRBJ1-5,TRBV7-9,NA,TGTGCCGGCAGCCGAGGGGGAGGGGGGACCCAGCCCCAGCATTTT,CAGSRGGGGTQPQHF
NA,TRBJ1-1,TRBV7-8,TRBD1,TGTGCCAGCAGCTCCCAGGGGGCGGTGAACACTGAAGCTTTCTTT,CASSSQGAVNTEAFF
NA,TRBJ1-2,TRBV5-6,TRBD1,TGTGCCAGCATAGAGTCCGGGACAGGGGGCCATGGCTACACCTTC,CASIESGTGGHGYTF
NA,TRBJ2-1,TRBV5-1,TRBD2,TGCGCCCGCAGCCCTTCTTTGGTAGCGGGGGGAGCAGGGGAGCAGTTCTTC,CARSPSLVAGGAGEQFF
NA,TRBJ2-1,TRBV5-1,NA,TGCGCCAGCACGGTGGGGGGTCATGAGCAGTTCTTC,CASTVGGHEQFF
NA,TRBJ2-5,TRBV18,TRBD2,TGTGCCAGCTCCCCCGGGGGGAAAGAGACCCAGTACTTC,CASSPGGKETQYF
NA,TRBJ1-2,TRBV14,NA,TGTGCCAGCAGCCAAGATACCCGGGTCCCGGACTATGGCTACACCTTC,CASSQDTRVPDYGYTF
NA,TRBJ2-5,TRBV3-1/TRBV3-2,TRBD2,TGTGCCAGCAGAACGCTAGCGGGGGCCCAAGAGACCCAGTACTTC,CASRTLAGAQETQYF
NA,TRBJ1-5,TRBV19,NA,TGTGCCAGTAGTATAAAGGTAGCGTCTCAGCCCCAGCATTTT,CASSIKVASQPQHF
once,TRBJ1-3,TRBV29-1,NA,TGCAGCGTTGAAAACCCCGAGGGAAACACCATATATTTT,CSVENPEGNTIYF
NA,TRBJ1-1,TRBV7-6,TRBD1,TGTGCCAGCAGCTTAGGAGGGACAGGGCAAAGGAACACTGAAGCTTTCTTT,CASSLGGTGQRNTEAFF
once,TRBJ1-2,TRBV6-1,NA,TGTGCCAGCAGTGGATTGGTCAGGGGTGCGGACTATGGCTACACCTTC,CASSGLVRGADYGYTF
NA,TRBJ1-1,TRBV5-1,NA,TGCGCCAGCAGCTGGGCAGGGGAAAACACTGAAGCTTTCTTT,CASSWAGENTEAFF
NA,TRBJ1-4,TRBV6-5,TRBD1,TGTGCCAGCAGTTTGTTAACAGGGGGCACTAATGAAAAACTGTTTTTT,CASSLLTGGTNEKLFF
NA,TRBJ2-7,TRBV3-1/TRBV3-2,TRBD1,TGTGCCAGCAGCCAAGAAGGGGGCACCTACGAGCAGTACTTC,CASSQEGGTYEQYF